This T cell receptor beta chain was sequenced for a study of Ad26.COV2.S vaccination and SARS-CoV-2 variants. Across the study: Donor was in the COV1001 Ad26.COV2.S trial arm. Overall study findings and caveats: In vaccinated individuals, spike-specific CD8+ and CD4+ T cell responses reportedly displayed substantial breadth.

As to this clone: Its cognate antigen is unknown.

Treatment specified: around 19 received Ad26.COV2.S at low or high dose, single or two shots; 5 received placebo; per-sample allocation not given. At day 63 after the first vaccine or placebo injection, samples were drawn. An Ad26 vector expressing Wuhan-strain SARS-CoV-2 spike constituted the vaccine. Repertoires were generated with immunoSEQ multiplex PCR, while TCRdb's copy carries only in-frame clones and drops some. Here the sample spans under 400,000 clones, around nine tenths being singletons. The CDR3 loop spans 13 amino acids. The germline CDR1 and CDR2 sequences are MNHNS and SASEGT. With 6 bases clipped from V and 7 bases from J, the junction kept 6 bases outside the gene matches.

V is TRBV6-1 and J is TRBJ1-1; 9 bases fit TRBD1. The receptor was derived from a person aged 18-60 years who received the Ad26.COV2.S COVID-19 vaccine or a placebo. Sequenced material: peripheral blood, taken in a trial of Ad26.COV2.S vaccine versus placebo. The CDR3 sequence: CASRVQGAGEAFF. In DNA form, the CDR3 reads TGTGCCAGCAGAGTACAGGGGGCGGGTGAAGCTTTCTTT.